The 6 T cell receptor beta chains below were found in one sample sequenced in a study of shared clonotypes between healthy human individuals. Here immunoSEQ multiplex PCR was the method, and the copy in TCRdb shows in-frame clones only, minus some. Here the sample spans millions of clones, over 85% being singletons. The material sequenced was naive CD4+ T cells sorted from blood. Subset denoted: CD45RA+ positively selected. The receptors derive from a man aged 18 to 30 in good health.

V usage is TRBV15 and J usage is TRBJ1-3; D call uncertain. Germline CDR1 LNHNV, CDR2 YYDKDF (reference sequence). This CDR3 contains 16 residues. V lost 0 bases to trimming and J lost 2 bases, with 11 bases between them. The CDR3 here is CATSRDFKTTGNTIYF. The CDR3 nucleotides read TGTGCCACCAGCAGAGATTTTAAGACAACTGGAAACACCATATATTTT.

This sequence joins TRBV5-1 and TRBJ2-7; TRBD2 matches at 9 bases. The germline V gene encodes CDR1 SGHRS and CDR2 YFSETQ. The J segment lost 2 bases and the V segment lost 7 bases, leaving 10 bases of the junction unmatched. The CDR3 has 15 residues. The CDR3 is CASGGSLAGPYEQYF. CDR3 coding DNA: TGCGCCAGCGGGGGGAGTCTAGCGGGACCCTACGAGCAGTACTTC. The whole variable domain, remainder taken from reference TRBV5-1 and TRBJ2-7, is KAGVTQTPRYLIKTRGQQVTLSCSPISGHRSVSWYQQTPGQGLQFLFEYFSETQRNKGNFPGRFSGRQFSNSRSEMNVSTLELGDSALYLCASGGSLAGPYEQYFGPGTRLTVT.

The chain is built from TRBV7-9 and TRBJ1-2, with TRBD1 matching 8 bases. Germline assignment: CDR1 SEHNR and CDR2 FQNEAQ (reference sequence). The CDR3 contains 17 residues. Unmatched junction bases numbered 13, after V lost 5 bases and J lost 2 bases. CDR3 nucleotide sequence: TGTGCCAGCAGCCCCCCCTCGCAGGGGGCGTTAAACTATGGCTACACCTTC. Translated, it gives CASSPPSQGALNYGYTF.

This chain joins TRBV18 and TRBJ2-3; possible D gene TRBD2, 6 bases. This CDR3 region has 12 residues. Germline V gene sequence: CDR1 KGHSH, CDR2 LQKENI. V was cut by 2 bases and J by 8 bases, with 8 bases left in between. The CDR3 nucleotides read TGTGCCAGCTCACCAGGAGGGCCTACGCAGTATTTT. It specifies CASSPGGPTQYF.

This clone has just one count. In DNA form, the CDR3 reads TGTGCCAGTAGCCCACAGGGGACAATGAACACTGAAGCTTTCTTT. It encodes CASSPQGTMNTEAFF. The gene calls are TRBV19 and TRBJ1-1; 7 nucleotides align to TRBD1. V shed 6 bases and J 0 bases; nucleotides not matched to a gene: 7. The CDR3 runs to 15 residues. CDR1 and CDR2 from the germline V gene are LNHDA and SQIVND (reference sequence).

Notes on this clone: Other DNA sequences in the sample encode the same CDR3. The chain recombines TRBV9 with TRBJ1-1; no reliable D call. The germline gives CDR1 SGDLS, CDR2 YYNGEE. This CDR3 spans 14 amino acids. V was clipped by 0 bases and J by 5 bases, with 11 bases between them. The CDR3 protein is CASSVGGEGTEAFF. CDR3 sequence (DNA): TGTGCCAGCAGCGTAGGAGGAGAGGGAACTGAAGCTTTCTTT.